The rows below give T cell receptor beta chains drawn from one sample of a study of Ad26.COV2.S vaccination and SARS-CoV-2 variants. The assay was immunoSEQ multiplex PCR, and TCRdb's table has in-frame clones only and misses some. The data show approximately 360,000 clones, about 80% seen once. The source material was peripheral blood, sampled in a trial of Ad26.COV2.S vaccine versus placebo. The source is a person between 18 and 59 years old who received the Ad26.COV2.S COVID-19 vaccine or a placebo. Each CDR3 is given with its conserved first and last residue. A D gene is named only where the DNA matches it firmly. Clone size is shown for a subset of rows, as once, few, many or a class of expanded clone.

d_gene | len | j_gene | v_gene | abundance | CDR3nt | CDR3aa
TRBD1 | 16 | TRBJ1-6 | TRBV7-3 | . | TGTGCCAGCAGCCCCTCCACGACAGGGTCGAGTTCACCCCTCCACTTT | CASSPSTTGSSSPLHF
. | 12 | TRBJ1-2 | TRBV28 | . | TGTGCCAGCAGTTTGGCCGGCTATGGCTACACCTTC | CASSLAGYGYTF
. | 15 | TRBJ1-3 | TRBV6-5 | . | TGTGCCAGCAGACCAGTACGCGGGGGGACTGACACCATATATTTT | CASRPVRGGTDTIYF
. | 15 | TRBJ2-7 | TRBV18 | few | TGTGCCAGCTCACCAGGTCAGACCACCGAACACGAGCAGTACTTC | CASSPGQTTEHEQYF
. | 14 | TRBJ2-2 | TRBV19 | . | TGTGCCAGTACCATGCGAGGGGACACCGGGGAGCTGTTTTTT | CASTMRGDTGELFF
TRBD1 | 17 | TRBJ1-3 | TRBV19 | . | TGTGCCAGTAGTATCCGAGGACAGGGAGTAACTGGAAACACCATATATTTT | CASSIRGQGVTGNTIYF
. | 13 | TRBJ2-2 | TRBV7-3 | . | TGTGCCAGCAGCTTAACTTCCGCCGGGGAGCTGTTTTTT | CASSLTSAGELFF
TRBD2 | 17 | TRBJ2-3 | TRBV18 | . | TGTGCCAGCTCACCTCCTAGCGGGAGGGCCGGGGTAGATACGCAGTATTTT | CASSPPSGRAGVDTQYF
TRBD2 | 13 | TRBJ2-1 | TRBV10-2 | . | TGCGCCAGCAGAGGGACTAGCGGGATGATACAGTTCTTC | CASRGTSGMIQFF
TRBD1 | 16 | TRBJ1-6 | TRBV6-1 | . | TGTGCCGGCAGTGGGACAGGCAGCTCCTATAATTCACCCCTCCACTTT | CAGSGTGSSYNSPLHF
. | 13 | TRBJ2-1 | TRBV12-3/TRBV12-4 | . | TGTGCCAGCAGTTTAGGTACCCGCAATGAGCAGTTCTTC | CASSLGTRNEQFF
. | 15 | TRBJ1-2 | TRBV6-5 | . | TGTGCCAGCAGTTACTCCCACCAACAACCTGCTGGCTACACCTTC | CASSYSHQQPAGYTF
. | 15 | TRBJ2-1 | TRBV11-3 | . | TGTGCCAGCAGCTTAGTGGTTAGGGCCCCCAATGAGCAGTTCTTC | CASSLVVRAPNEQFF
. | 14 | TRBJ2-1 | TRBV7-3 | . | TGTGCCAGCAGCTCCGGAGGACGTGACAATGAGCAGTTCTTC | CASSSGGRDNEQFF
. | 12 | TRBJ2-5 | TRBV7-2 | . | TGTGCCAGCCAAACGATACAAGAGACCCAGTACTTC | CASQTIQETQYF